The 23 T cell receptor beta chains given below trace back to one sample, sequenced in a study of cytomegalovirus exposure and HLA in healthy donors. Profiled with immunoSEQ multiplex PCR; TCRdb holds only in-frame clones, not every one. The table includes 200,000 or so clones, around nine tenths detected once. The material sequenced was PBMCs. The receptors here all came from a woman under 30 in good health and CMV-seronegative.

The J gene is TRBJ2-6, the V gene TRBV10-3; D not resolved. The V end was cut by 8 bases, the J end by 1 base, with 6 bases between. Germline assignment: CDR1 ENHRY and CDR2 SYGVKD. The CDR3 is 13 amino acids. The CDR3, as DNA: TGTGCCATCTGGCCTTCTGGGGCCAACGTCCTGACTTTC. Protein sequence: CAIWPSGANVLTF.

The genes are TRBV2 and TRBJ2-2, with 8 nucleotides matching TRBD1. The CDR3 has 14 residues. Germline V gene data show CDR1 as SNHLY and CDR2 as FYNNEI. The V segment lost 8 bases and the J segment 1 base; nucleotides outside the gene matches: 3. CDR3 amino acids: CASRGQENTGELFF. CDR3 DNA sequence: TGTGCCAGCCGGGGACAGGAGAACACCGGGGAGCTGTTTTTT.

J is TRBJ2-7 and V is TRBV5-1; no clear D. The V and J ends lost 3 bases and 2 bases respectively, with 12 bases between them. Per germline, CDR1 SGHRS and CDR2 YFSETQ. This CDR3 is built from 14 residues. In nucleotides, the CDR3 is TGCGCCAGCAGCTCCAACGGTGCCGCCTACGAGCAGTACTTC. Translated, it gives CASSSNGAAYEQYF.

This chain links TRBV5-1 with TRBJ1-4; D not resolved. This CDR3 comprises 15 residues. The germline V gene has CDR1 SGHRS and CDR2 YFSETQ. Between the trimmed V and J ends, which lost 0 bases and 7 bases, there was a span of 13 bases. In nucleotides, the CDR3 is TGCGCCAGCAGCTTGGCTACCCCTGGGCGTGAAAAACTGTTTTTT. It yields the protein CASSLATPGREKLFF. The whole variable domain, filled in from reference TRBV5-1 and TRBJ1-4, reads KAGVTQTPRYLIKTRGQQVTLSCSPISGHRSVSWYQQTPGQGLQFLFEYFSETQRNKGNFPGRFSGRQFSNSRSEMNVSTLELGDSALYLCASSLATPGREKLFFGSGTQLSVL.

This clone was detected once. The chain has TRBV11-2 and TRBJ1-3; no firm D call. CDR1 and CDR2 from the germline V gene are SGHAT and FQNNGV. This CDR3 is 16 amino acids long. Trimming cost V 3 bases and J 2 bases, with 14 bases left between them. The CDR3 bases are TGTGCCAGCAGCTTGGGAGGGCGAGGGACTGGAAACACCATATATTTT. Residues: CASSLGGRGTGNTIYF.

V is TRBV6-4 and J is TRBJ2-7; D perhaps matches TRBD1 (5 bases). The CDR3 loop spans 14 amino acids. In germline, CDR1 is MRHNA, CDR2 SNTAGT. Trimming cost V 4 bases and J 2 bases, with 12 bases left between them. The chain's CDR3 is CASSGGHLAYEQYF. Written as DNA, the CDR3 is TGTGCCAGCAGTGGCGGACACCTTGCCTACGAGCAGTACTTC.

A word on this clone: Germline and junction disagree at one end, which may indicate a read error. The CDR3 region has the DNA TGTGCTAGCAGCTTGGGACAGGGGTGGGCAGATACGCAGTATTTT. It codes for CASSLGQGWADTQYF. The chain combines TRBV7-7 with TRBJ2-3, with 10 bases identical to TRBD1. Germline values: CDR1 SSHAT, CDR2 FNYEAQ (reference sequence). The CDR3 has 15 residues.

The rearrangement joins TRBV9 to TRBJ2-1; 9 bases line up with TRBD2. Per the germline V gene, CDR1 is SGDLS and CDR2 is YYNGEE. The CDR3 covers 15 residues. Trimming at V came to 0 bases and at J to 10 bases, leaving 8 bases not matched to a gene. The CDR3 DNA sequence: TGTGCCAGCAGCGTAGTTGCGGGAGGGCCGGGGGAGCAGTTCTTC. Protein sequence: CASSVVAGGPGEQFF.

J is TRBJ2-1 and V is TRBV19, with TRBD1 as a possible D gene (6 bases). From germline, CDR1 is LNHDA and CDR2 SQIVND (reference sequence). The CDR3 spans 14 residues. V was cut by 2 bases and J by 2 bases, with 7 bases left in between. The CDR3 sequence: CASSIQGTYNEQFF. The CDR3 coding sequence is TGTGCCAGTAGTATACAGGGGACCTACAATGAGCAGTTCTTC. The full variable domain, with the rest looked up from reference TRBV19 and TRBJ2-1, is DGGITQSPKYLFRKEGQNVTLSCEQNLNHDAMYWYRQDPGQGLRLIYYSQIVNDFQKGDIAEGYSVSREKKESFPLTVTSAQKNPTAFYLCASSIQGTYNEQFFGPGTRLTVL.

The genes are TRBV5-1 and TRBJ2-6, with a weak D call TRBD2 (5 bases). Per the germline V gene, CDR1 is SGHRS and CDR2 is YFSETQ. The CDR3 extends over 16 amino acids. Trimming cost V 4 bases and J 0 bases, with 11 bases left between them. The CDR3 region has the DNA TGCGCCAGCAGCGCCGGACTGATCTCTGGGGCCAACGTCCTGACTTTC. This gives the protein CASSAGLISGANVLTF. Full variable domain (remainder filled in from reference TRBV5-1 and TRBJ2-6): KAGVTQTPRYLIKTRGQQVTLSCSPISGHRSVSWYQQTPGQGLQFLFEYFSETQRNKGNFPGRFSGRQFSNSRSEMNVSTLELGDSALYLCASSAGLISGANVLTFGAGSRLTVL.

The chain combines TRBV19 with TRBJ1-2; the match to TRBD1 covers 10 bases. The trim removed 5 bases at V and 4 bases at J, leaving 7 bases unmatched. The CDR3 spans 15 residues. The germline gives CDR1 LNHDA, CDR2 SQIVND (reference sequence). CDR3 sequence reads: CASSDRDRGLYGYTF. Written as DNA, the CDR3 is TGTGCCAGTAGTGACCGGGACAGGGGACTCTATGGCTACACCTTC.

The V gene is TRBV10-3, the J gene TRBJ1-1, with 7 bases that match TRBD1. Germline V gene data show CDR1 as ENHRY and CDR2 as SYGVKD. This CDR3 has 14 residues. The junction had 4 bases not matched to a gene; V was cut back by 5 bases and J by 1 base. CDR3 in amino acids: CAISRDSSNTEAFF. The CDR3 DNA follows: TGTGCCATCAGTAGGGACAGTTCGAACACTGAAGCTTTCTTT.

V is TRBV10-1 and J is TRBJ2-1, with 9 nucleotides matching TRBD1. Germline V CDR1 and CDR2: WNHNN, SYGVQD (reference sequence). V lost 2 bases and J lost 0; bases outside the gene matches: 5. CDR3 length: 17 residues. This chain's CDR3 is CASSEGTGYFSYNEQFF. CDR3 bases: TGCGCCAGCAGTGAGGGGACAGGGTATTTCTCCTACAATGAGCAGTTCTTC.

CDR3 region: CASSVTGGWFDEQYF. In nucleotides, the CDR3 is TGTGCCAGCAGCGTTACAGGGGGCTGGTTCGACGAGCAGTACTTC. The chain joins TRBV7-9 to TRBJ2-7, with TRBD1 matching 9 bases. CDR3 length: 15 residues. Unmatched junction bases numbered 10, after V lost 5 bases and J lost 5 bases. The germline V gene encodes CDR1 SEHNR and CDR2 FQNEAQ (reference sequence).

This clone was observed a handful of times. This chain joins TRBV19 and TRBJ1-5; 10 positions match TRBD1. From germline, CDR1 is LNHDA and CDR2 SQIVND (reference sequence). Germline trimming cut 5 bases from V and 7 bases from J; bases unmatched to any gene: 11. The CDR3 has 16 amino acids. The CDR3 here is CASSAGQGTFSQPQHF. CDR3 DNA sequence: TGTGCCAGTAGTGCGGGACAGGGGACTTTTAGCCAGCCCCAGCATTTT.

This chain uses TRBV7-2 with TRBJ1-2, with TRBD1 identical over 8 bases. CDR3 length: 14 amino acids. Germline CDR1 reads SGHTA; CDR2 reads FQGNSA. V trimming: 2 bases; J trimming: 4 bases; junction bases outside the gene matches: 3. CDR3 sequence (DNA): TGTGCCAGCAGCTTATTCCAGGGGGCCTATGGCTACACCTTC. Translation: CASSLFQGAYGYTF.

The rearrangement joins TRBV13 to TRBJ1-4; D gene uncertain. This CDR3 comprises 15 residues. Trimming removed 0 bases from V and 3 bases from J, with 8 bases in between. Germline CDR1 reads PRHDT; CDR2 reads FYEKMQ (reference sequence). CDR3 amino acids: CASSLGSRSNEKLFF. CDR3 DNA: TGTGCCAGCAGCTTAGGGTCCCGGTCTAATGAAAAACTGTTTTTT.

The chain combines TRBV10-1 with TRBJ2-4; a weak D match, TRBD1 (5 bases). Germline V lookup: CDR1 WNHNN, CDR2 SYGVQD (reference sequence). There are 14 residues in the CDR3. V was shortened by 5 bases and J by 4 bases, with 12 bases between the two germline ends. The CDR3 reads CASSPGHPKNIQYF. DNA of the CDR3: TGCGCCAGCAGTCCCGGACATCCGAAAAACATTCAGTACTTC.

This sequence joins TRBV6-4 and TRBJ2-1, with D tentatively TRBD1 (5 bases). Germline CDR1 and CDR2: MRHNA and SNTAGT. The CDR3 has 16 amino acids. Trimming left V 2 bases short and J 0 bases short, with 11 bases between. Written as DNA, the CDR3 is TGTGCCAGCAGTGACGGGGCCTCCAGCTCCTACAATGAGCAGTTCTTC. Translation gives CASSDGASSSYNEQFF.

The chain combines TRBV7-9 with TRBJ2-7; 8 bases fit TRBD2. Germline values: CDR1 SEHNR, CDR2 FQNEAQ (reference sequence). Unmatched junction bases numbered 11, after V lost 1 base and J lost 3 bases. The CDR3 is 17 residues long. CDR3 amino acids: CASSLGGLAGINYEQYF. The CDR3 DNA sequence: TGTGCCAGCAGCTTAGGTGGGTTAGCGGGAATTAACTACGAGCAGTACTTC.

The chain combines TRBV2 with TRBJ2-1, with 7 bases identical to TRBD2. The ends lost 7 bases at V and 0 bases at J; junction bases unmatched: 6. CDR1 SNHLY and CDR2 FYNNEI come from the germline V gene. The CDR3 loop spans 15 amino acids. Here the CDR3 reads CASTQGGSSYNEQFF. DNA of the CDR3: TGTGCCAGCACCCAGGGCGGGAGCTCCTACAATGAGCAGTTCTTC.

The chain links TRBV27 to TRBJ1-1; the match to TRBD1 covers 7 bases. Trimming took 2 bases from V and 0 from J; bases not matched to a gene: 6. Germline CDR1 is MNHEY and CDR2 is SMNVEV (reference sequence). CDR3 length equals 16 residues. The CDR3 DNA follows: TGTGCCAGCAGTTTAAGGGACAGAATTATGAACACTGAAGCTTTCTTT. Translated: CASSLRDRIMNTEAFF.

The rearrangement uses TRBV18 and TRBJ2-3; 7 bases agree with TRBD2. The CDR3 has 13 residues. The ends lost 2 bases at V and 4 bases at J; junction bases unmatched: 0. Germline V lookup: CDR1 KGHSH, CDR2 LQKENI. The CDR3 loop is CASSPSGADTQYF. CDR3 coding DNA: TGTGCCAGCTCACCAAGCGGGGCAGATACGCAGTATTTT.